These 28 T cell receptor beta chains were all obtained from the same sample, sequenced in a study of early T cells in non-severe SARS-CoV-2 infection. Via MiXCR, TCRdb re-called the 5' RACE reads, giving one row per CDR3 protein. There are about 39,000 distinct CDR3 sequences in the sample; less than 7% occur only once, and 4% to 4.5% lies in the top ten. The sequenced sample was whole blood, obtained at baseline. The receptors were gathered from an adult who was a healthcare worker with PCR-confirmed SARS-CoV-2 infection or an uninfected control (not recorded which).

This clonotype came up many times. The chain employs TRBV7-6 and TRBJ2-7; a possible D gene is TRBD1 (6 bases). V lost 5 bases and J 3 bases, leaving 11 bases between the germline ends. The CDR3 runs 13 residues. Germline V gene sequence: CDR1 SGHVS, CDR2 FNYEAQ. The CDR3 loop reads CASSQGQYYEQYF. The CDR3 DNA sequence: TGTGCCAGCAGCCAAGGACAGTACTACGAGCAGTACTTC.

This clonotype was seen ten or more times. The chain combines TRBV3-1 with TRBJ2-7; no definite D call. CDR1 LGHDT and CDR2 YNNKEL come from the germline V gene (reference sequence). Trimming took off 0 bases at V and 1 base at J, with 7 bases between the two ends. The CDR3 sequence is 14 residues long. This chain's CDR3 is CASSQEASSYEQYF. Here the CDR3 DNA reads TGTGCCAGCAGCCAAGAGGCCTCTTCCTACGAGCAGTACTTC.

This clonotype was detected ten times or more. The chain links TRBV5-4 to TRBJ2-5; D not certain. CDR3 length: 13 amino acids. Germline V gene data show CDR1 as SGHNT and CDR2 as YYREEE (reference sequence). The V and J ends lost 1 base and 5 bases respectively, with 9 bases between them. The CDR3 DNA reads as TGTGCCAGCAGCTTGCGCACTGGGGAGACCCAGTACTTC. Protein product: CASSLRTGETQYF.

In its sample, this clonotype was seen many times. The junction departs from germline at one end; a sequencing error may be responsible. The genes are TRBV29-1 and TRBJ1-1, with D hard to call. CDR1 is SQVTM and CDR2 is ANQGSEA in the germline V gene. This CDR3 contains 12 residues. The CDR3 DNA is TGCAGCGTTGAAGAGGGGAACAGTGAAGCTTTCTTT. Translation gives CSVEEGNSEAFF.

This clonotype has more than one count but fewer than ten. The rearrangement uses TRBV7-9 and TRBJ2-2; 10 bases fit TRBD2. The CDR3 sequence is 16 residues long. Per the germline V gene, CDR1 is SEHNR and CDR2 is FQNEAQ (reference sequence). The junction had 10 bases not matched to a gene; V was cut back by 5 bases and J by 7 bases. CDR3 nucleotide sequence: TGTGCCAGCAGCCTAGAGGCTAGCGGGAGCCACGGGGAGCTGTTTTTT. Translated, it gives CASSLEASGSHGELFF.

In its sample, this clonotype was seen many times. The chain is built from TRBV7-2 and TRBJ2-2, with TRBD1 matching 7 bases. The junction had 3 bases not matched to a gene; V was cut back by 2 bases and J by 9 bases. This CDR3 contains 13 residues. Germline loops: CDR1 SGHTA, CDR2 FQGNSA. The CDR3 region is CASSLTGVRELFF. The CDR3 nucleotides are TGTGCCAGCAGCTTAACAGGGGTCCGGGAGCTGTTTTTT.

This sequence joins TRBV20-1 and TRBJ1-5; a weak D match, TRBD1 (5 bases). Germline CDR1 and CDR2: DFQATT and SNEGSKA (reference sequence). The V and J ends lost 0 bases and 3 bases respectively, with 9 bases between them. The length of the CDR3 is 14 residues. This chain's CDR3 is CSARDTGYNQPQHF. The CDR3 DNA reads TGCAGTGCTAGAGACACAGGCTACAATCAGCCCCAGCATTTT.

This clonotype showed up many times. This chain connects TRBV18 to TRBJ2-1; TRBD2 matches 8 bases. The junction had 9 bases not matched to a gene; V was cut back by 2 bases and J by 3 bases. This CDR3 spans 17 amino acids. The germline V gene has CDR1 KGHSH and CDR2 LQKENI. The CDR3 is CASSPAVRTSSYNEQFF. CDR3 coding DNA: TGTGCCAGCTCACCAGCGGTGAGGACTAGCAGCTACAATGAGCAGTTCTTC.

This chain uses TRBV18 with TRBJ2-2; the D is unclear. Germline CDR1 and CDR2: KGHSH and LQKENI. The V end lost 3 bases, the J end lost 7 bases, and 6 bases lay between the germline ends. CDR3 length: 12 residues. DNA for the CDR3: TGTGCCAGCTCACCGCGCGTCGGGGAGCTGTTTTTT. Protein: CASSPRVGELFF.

The genes are TRBV30 and TRBJ1-1; no reliable D call. The CDR3 spans 13 residues. V was pared by 6 bases and J by 1 base, with 12 bases between. Germline V CDR1 and CDR2: GTSNPN, SVGIG (reference sequence). This CDR3 is CACTPTWNTEAFF. CDR3 nucleotides: TGTGCCTGCACCCCAACCTGGAACACTGAAGCTTTCTTT.

This clonotype was observed many times. The rearrangement uses TRBV20-1 and TRBJ2-3; D ambiguous. This CDR3 spans 15 amino acids. The V gene's germline CDR1 is DFQATT and CDR2 SNEGSKA (reference sequence). Trimming took off 2 bases at V and 3 bases at J, with 15 bases between the two ends. Here the CDR3 reads CSARLTRTATDTQYF. The CDR3 coding sequence is TGCAGTGCTAGACTCACCCGGACCGCGACAGATACGCAGTATTTT.

This clonotype was counted a few times. V is TRBV29-1 and J is TRBJ2-1; 9 nucleotides match TRBD2. The J segment lost 2 bases and the V segment lost 6 bases, leaving 5 bases of the junction unmatched. This CDR3 is 14 amino acids long. Germline V CDR1 and CDR2: SQVTM, ANQGSEA. DNA for the CDR3: TGCAGCGTCTCACTAGCGGGCCCCTACAATGAGCAGTTCTTC. Encoded protein: CSVSLAGPYNEQFF.

At least ten counts were recorded for this clonotype. This chain links TRBV6-4 with TRBJ2-3, with D perhaps TRBD1 (6 bases). The germline CDR1 and CDR2 sequences are MRHNA and SNTAGT. CDR3 length equals 14 residues. V was clipped by 4 bases and J by 4 bases, with 12 bases between them. This chain's CDR3 is CASSALGAADTQYF. The DNA for the CDR3 is TGTGCCAGCAGTGCGTTGGGGGCTGCAGATACGCAGTATTTT.

This clonotype was picked up many times. The chain couples TRBV12-3 or TRBV12-4 to TRBJ1-2; possibly TRBD1 for D (5 bases). This CDR3 is built from 14 residues. V was pared by 6 bases and J by 2 bases, with 13 bases between. In DNA form, the CDR3 reads TGTGCCAGCAGCCTGGGACGGAAAAACTATGGCTACACCTTC. Protein sequence: CASSLGRKNYGYTF.

The chain couples TRBV28 to TRBJ2-7; perhaps TRBD2 as D (7 bases). The CDR3 extends over 15 amino acids. Germline CDR1 and CDR2: MDHEN and SYDVKM. Deletions cut 8 bases from V and 7 bases from J, with 24 bases between. The CDR3 DNA reads as TGTGCCAGCGGGGGGGCGTCTGGGGGCTCGAGGGAGCAGTACTTC. Its translation: CASGGASGGSREQYF.

The chain links TRBV5-4 to TRBJ2-7; tentatively, D is TRBD1 or TRBD2 (7 bases each). V was clipped by 4 bases and J by 9 bases, with 20 bases between them. From germline, CDR1 is SGHNT and CDR2 YYREEE (reference sequence). The CDR3 is 14 amino acids. DNA of the CDR3: TGTGCCAGCAGCCCTGACAGGGCTACGGGGGGGCAGTACTTC. Protein sequence: CASSPDRATGGQYF.

This clonotype was detected many times. CDR3 DNA sequence: TGCAGTGCCATGGGACTAGTTTCTGGTGAGCAGTTCTTC. This codes for CSAMGLVSGEQFF. The V call is TRBV20-1, the J call TRBJ2-1, with 8 bases lining up with TRBD2. CDR1 is DFQATT and CDR2 is SNEGSKA in the germline V gene (reference sequence). V was pared by 6 bases and J by 9 bases, with 10 bases of the junction left unmatched. The CDR3 is 13 amino acids.

This clonotype turned up a few times. V gene TRBV7-8 combines with J gene TRBJ2-7, with D perhaps matching TRBD2 (7 bases). CDR3 size: 15 residues. Looked up from germline, CDR1 is SGHVS and CDR2 is FQNEAQ. The V end was cut by 4 bases, the J end by 7 bases, with 20 bases between. CDR3 nucleotides: TGTGCCAGCAGCTGGGAGGAGACTAGGGGGGGAGAGCAGTACTTC. As protein: CASSWEETRGGEQYF.

The chain is built from TRBV18 and TRBJ1-1; D is possibly TRBD1 (5 bases). Trimming stripped 8 bases from V and 3 bases from J, with 16 bases between. This CDR3 contains 14 residues. The germline CDR1 and CDR2 sequences are KGHSH and LQKENI. The CDR3 DNA follows: TGTGCCAGCACTGGGGCAGGACCGGACACTGAAGCTTTCTTT. Its protein product is CASTGAGPDTEAFF.

This clonotype was seen ten or more times. V is TRBV5-6 and J is TRBJ1-6; perhaps TRBD1 as D (6 bases). With 4 bases removed from V and 9 bases from J, the gap between germline ends came to 20 bases. Germline V CDR1 and CDR2: SGHDT, YYEEEE. This CDR3 is 16 amino acids long. DNA for the CDR3: TGTGCCAGCAGCCCATTCGCGGGGGCTGGTGGTTCACCCCTCCACTTT. Translating gives CASSPFAGAGGSPLHF.

This clonotype was recorded many times. The rearrangement joins TRBV14 to TRBJ2-2; maybe TRBD1 (5 bases). The CDR3 contains 16 residues. Germline CDR1 is SGHDN and CDR2 is FVKESK. V gave up 4 bases and J gave up 5 bases, with 17 bases separating them. CDR3 nucleotide sequence: TGTGCCAGCAGCCCCCCAGCAGGGTGGTGGACCGGGGAGCTGTTTTTT. Its translation is CASSPPAGWWTGELFF.

Many counts were recorded for this clonotype. V and J are TRBV5-6 and TRBJ2-4; 11 positions agree with TRBD2. V lost 0 bases, J lost 0 bases, and 5 bases stayed unmatched. Germline lookup yields CDR1 SGHDT and CDR2 YYEEEE. This CDR3 contains 18 residues. The CDR3 here is CASSLVASGGLAKNIQYF. As DNA, the CDR3 is TGTGCCAGCAGCTTGGTGGCTAGCGGGGGGCTAGCCAAAAACATTCAGTACTTC.

This clonotype has at least ten counts. The genes are TRBV6-5 and TRBJ2-7, with D possibly being TRBD2 (5 bases). Germline CDR1 and CDR2: MNHEY and SVGAGI. V lost 2 bases to trimming and J lost 2 bases, with 7 bases between them. The CDR3 is made up of 13 amino acids. CDR3 bases: TGTGCCAGCAGTTACAAGAGGGCCTACGAGCAGTACTTC. Translating gives CASSYKRAYEQYF.

With respect to this clonotype: This could be a read error, since a much larger clone is one nucleotide away. V usage is TRBV5-1 and J usage is TRBJ2-7; TRBD1 matches 7 bases. The CDR3 covers 14 residues. The germline CDR1 and CDR2 sequences are SGHRS and YFSETQ. Trimming took 3 bases from V and 6 from J; bases not matched to a gene: 9. The CDR3 here is CASSSGGAAREQYF. DNA for the CDR3: TGCGCCAGCAGCTCAGGGGGAGCGGCACGCGAGCAGTACTTC.

This clonotype appeared many times. The CDR3 nucleotides are TGTGCCAGCAGCGCGTACCAAGAGACCCAGTACTTC. Translated: CASSAYQETQYF. This sequence joins TRBV21-1 and TRBJ2-5. TRBV21-1 is recorded as a pseudogene. The CDR3 spans 12 residues.

This clonotype occurred many times. V gene TRBV27 combines with J gene TRBJ2-3; a possible D gene is TRBD2 (6 bases). The germline V and J ends were trimmed by 6 bases and 1 base, with 14 bases remaining between them. There are 15 residues in the CDR3. Germline lookup yields CDR1 MNHEY and CDR2 SMNVEV (reference sequence). CDR3 residues: CASSLGRRGTDTQYF. The CDR3 DNA sequence: TGTGCCAGCAGCTTAGGGAGGAGAGGCACAGATACGCAGTATTTT.

Many counts were recorded for this clonotype. The chain links TRBV14 to TRBJ2-2, with 9 bases fitting TRBD2. Trimming removed 4 bases from V and 0 bases from J; junction bases left unmatched: 3. This CDR3 contains 16 residues. Germline values: CDR1 SGHDN, CDR2 FVKESK. This CDR3 is CASSRLAGSNTGELFF. The CDR3 DNA reads as TGTGCCAGCAGCCGGCTAGCGGGGTCGAACACCGGGGAGCTGTTTTTT.

This clonotype was found many times. The chain is built from TRBV5-4 and TRBJ1-1; D remains ambiguous. The CDR3 covers 12 residues. Trimming removed 4 bases at V and 0 bases at J, with 4 bases between. Germline V gene data show CDR1 as SGHNT and CDR2 as YYREEE (reference sequence). CDR3 residues: CASSRMNTEAFF. The DNA of the CDR3 is TGTGCCAGCAGCCGCATGAACACTGAAGCTTTCTTT.